This entry lists 30 T cell receptor beta chains sequenced from one sample in a study of cytomegalovirus exposure and HLA in healthy donors. Both 60 Vbeta primers and 13 Jbeta primers went into the PCR. Repertoires were generated with immunoSEQ multiplex PCR, while TCRdb's copy carries only in-frame clones and drops some. The sample spans 85,000 to 90,000 clones; the ten largest clones claim just over 15%. Sequenced: PBMCs. Receptors were obtained from a man aged 50-60 years in good health and CMV-seropositive.

The chain couples TRBV27 to TRBJ2-1, with 11 bases identical to TRBD1. The CDR3 totals 17 residues. Trimming cost V 7 bases and J 10 bases; bases outside gene matches: 18. Germline CDR1 and CDR2: MNHEY and SMNVEV (reference sequence). In DNA, the CDR3 is TGTGCCAGCACCCGCGTGGCCCTAGGGACAGGGGGAGGGGAGCAGTTCTTC. Translation gives CASTRVALGTGGGEQFF.

The chain employs TRBV7-2 and TRBJ1-5; no definite D call. The CDR3 runs 14 residues. Trimming left V 0 bases short and J 9 bases short, with 12 bases between. Germline-derived CDR1 and CDR2 are SGHTA and FQGNSA. CDR3 sequence (DNA): TGTGCCAGCAGCTTAGCGGGTGGCCGGGGGCCCCAGCATTTT. This sequence encodes CASSLAGGRGPQHF.

This chain joins TRBV7-2 and TRBJ1-1; D not resolved. The CDR3 consists of 14 residues. Germline V gene sequence: CDR1 SGHTA, CDR2 FQGNSA. V lost 1 base, J lost 5 bases, and 11 bases lay in between. The CDR3 region is CASSLGFTRTEAFF. CDR3 coding DNA: TGTGCCAGCAGCTTAGGTTTCACGAGGACTGAAGCTTTCTTT.

This chain links TRBV18 with TRBJ1-4; no definite D call. The CDR3 is 14 amino acids. V lost 2 bases and J lost 4, with 8 bases in between. CDR1 is KGHSH and CDR2 is LQKENI in the germline V gene. CDR3 protein: CASSPKADNEKLFF. The CDR3 DNA sequence: TGTGCCAGCTCACCAAAGGCGGATAATGAAAAACTGTTTTTT.

This rearrangement joins TRBV9 to TRBJ2-5, with D unresolved. CDR1 is SGDLS and CDR2 is YYNGEE in the germline V gene. The CDR3 has 14 residues. Trimming took off 0 bases at V and 0 bases at J, with 6 bases between the two ends. CDR3 DNA sequence: TGTGCCAGCAGCGTAGCGCCTAACCAAGAGACCCAGTACTTC. Its protein product is CASSVAPNQETQYF.

The genes are TRBV6-5 and TRBJ1-1, with TRBD1 matching 7 bases. The CDR3 length is 13 residues. Trimming removed 0 bases from V and 7 bases from J; junction bases left unmatched: 2. Looked up from germline, CDR1 is MNHEY and CDR2 is SVGAGI. CDR3 sequence reads: CASSYSRTGEAFF. As DNA, the CDR3 is TGTGCCAGCAGTTACTCCCGGACAGGTGAAGCTTTCTTT.

This sequence joins TRBV7-9 and TRBJ2-1, with a weak D call TRBD2 (5 bases). Trimming took off 8 bases at V and 5 bases at J, with 19 bases between the two ends. This CDR3 has 15 amino acids. Germline-derived CDR1 and CDR2 are SEHNR and FQNEAQ (reference sequence). Here the CDR3 reads CASSFGGGSDNEQFF. CDR3 DNA: TGTGCCAGCTCATTTGGAGGCGGGTCCGACAATGAGCAGTTCTTC.

The rearrangement joins TRBV27 to TRBJ2-3, with 13 bases lining up with TRBD2. Germline CDR1 MNHEY, CDR2 SMNVEV (reference sequence). This CDR3 is built from 16 residues. The J segment lost 3 bases and the V segment lost 4 bases, leaving 4 bases of the junction unmatched. CDR3 sequence: CASSSWTSGRTDTQYF. CDR3 bases: TGTGCCAGCAGTTCCTGGACTAGCGGGAGAACAGATACGCAGTATTTT.

V and J are TRBV5-6 and TRBJ2-5; 9 bases map to TRBD1. Per germline, CDR1 SGHDT and CDR2 YYEEEE. The CDR3 is made up of 15 amino acids. V gave up 3 bases and J gave up 5 bases; unmatched junction bases: 8. CDR3 region: CASSWGTGFGETQYF. The CDR3 DNA reads as TGTGCCAGCAGCTGGGGGACAGGGTTTGGGGAGACCCAGTACTTC. The full variable domain, in which reference TRBV5-6 and TRBJ2-5 provide the parts outside the CDR3, is DAGVTQSPTHLIKTRGQQVTLRCSPKSGHDTVSWYQQALGQGPQFIFQYYEEEERQRGNFPDRFSGHQFPNYSSELNVNALLLGDSALYLCASSWGTGFGETQYFGPGTRLLVL.

V and J are TRBV25-1 and TRBJ1-1; 8 bases line up with TRBD1. The CDR3 runs to 15 residues. Germline V gives CDR1 MGHDK, CDR2 SYGVNS. The V gene end was trimmed by 2 bases and the J gene end by 4 bases; junction bases not matched to a gene: 6. CDR3 sequence: CASSEGQGSTTEAFF. The DNA of the CDR3 is TGTGCCAGCAGTGAAGGACAGGGAAGTACCACTGAAGCTTTCTTT.

The rearrangement joins TRBV28 to TRBJ2-7, with D perhaps TRBD1 (6 bases). The CDR3 runs 13 residues. Germline CDR1 MDHEN, CDR2 SYDVKM. V lost 6 bases and J lost 2, with 11 bases in between. CDR3 in amino acids: CASSEQGPYEQYV. In DNA form, the CDR3 reads TGTGCCAGCAGCGAACAGGGCCCCTACGAGCAGTACGTC.

The chain joins TRBV6-5 to TRBJ2-7; 12 bases match TRBD2. This CDR3 contains 15 residues. The germline V gene encodes CDR1 MNHEY and CDR2 SVGAGI. The V segment lost 0 bases and the J segment 3 bases; nucleotides outside the gene matches: 0. CDR3 residues: CASSYSTSGGYEQYF. For the CDR3, the DNA is TGTGCCAGCAGTTACTCGACTAGCGGGGGCTACGAGCAGTACTTC.

The chain recombines TRBV6-1 with TRBJ1-4, with D tentatively TRBD1 (5 bases). CDR3 length: 13 amino acids. Germline CDR1 is MNHNS and CDR2 is SASEGT. V was clipped by 8 bases and J by 1 base, with 8 bases between them. The CDR3 is CASRQQTNEKLFF. The CDR3, as DNA: TGTGCCAGCCGACAGCAAACTAATGAAAAACTGTTTTTT.

The genes are TRBV7-2 and TRBJ2-7; TRBD2 matches at 11 bases. Germline V gene data show CDR1 as SGHTA and CDR2 as FQGNSA. V lost 4 bases, J lost 3 bases, and 2 bases stayed unmatched. The CDR3 covers 14 residues. CDR3 nucleotides: TGTGCCAGCAGCTCGACTAGCGGGGACTACGAGCAGTACTTC. Residues: CASSSTSGDYEQYF.

The rearrangement joins TRBV15 to TRBJ2-7, with D possibly matching TRBD2 (5 bases). The germline V and J ends were trimmed by 0 bases and 3 bases, with 12 bases remaining between them. CDR3 length: 15 residues. The germline V gene has CDR1 LNHNV and CDR2 YYDKDF (reference sequence). CDR3 nucleotide sequence: TGTGCCACCAGCAGAGATCGGAGGTCACTCTACGAGCAGTACGTC. Encoded protein: CATSRDRRSLYEQYV.

The rearrangement links TRBV18 to TRBJ2-6; D perhaps matches TRBD2 (6 bases). This CDR3 contains 19 residues. CDR1 is KGHSH and CDR2 is LQKENI in the germline V gene. Trimming left V 6 bases short and J 0 bases short, with 21 bases between. CDR3 loop: CASSPSDTAHISGANVLTF. The CDR3 nucleotides are TGTGCCAGCTCTCCTAGCGACACAGCGCACATCTCTGGGGCCAACGTCCTGACTTTC.

In nucleotides, the CDR3 is TGTGCCAGCAGGACAGGACTGTTCTACGAGCAGTACTTC. Its translation: CASRTGLFYEQYF. V is TRBV28 and J is TRBJ2-7; D perhaps matches TRBD1 (6 bases). Trimming removed 6 bases from V and 3 bases from J, with 12 bases in between. Germline values: CDR1 MDHEN, CDR2 SYDVKM. CDR3 length equals 13 residues.

This chain's CDR3 is CSVPRPPTNTGELFF. In DNA form, the CDR3 reads TGCAGCGTTCCAAGGCCTCCGACTAACACCGGGGAGCTGTTTTTT. The gene calls are TRBV29-1 and TRBJ2-2; the D is unclear. V was clipped by 5 bases and J by 2 bases, with 15 bases between them. The V gene's germline CDR1 is SQVTM and CDR2 ANQGSEA. The CDR3 contains 15 residues.

CDR3 loop: CASSQVGQGYNGYTF. The DNA for the CDR3 is TGCGCCAGCAGTCAAGTGGGACAGGGGTATAATGGCTACACCTTC. This chain links TRBV23-1 with TRBJ1-2; 10 bases map to TRBD1. TRBV23-1 counts as an open reading frame of uncertain function. V dropped 2 bases and J dropped 6; count of bases not matched to a gene: 6. CDR3 length: 15 residues.

CDR3 in amino acids: CASSYGHGQGNYGYTF. The CDR3 DNA follows: TGTGCCAGCAGTTACGGGCACGGACAGGGAAACTATGGCTACACCTTC. The rearrangement joins TRBV6-5 to TRBJ1-2, with TRBD1 identical over 8 bases. In germline, CDR1 is MNHEY, CDR2 SVGAGI. Trimming cost V 2 bases and J 2 bases; bases outside gene matches: 7. The CDR3 covers 16 residues.

The chain uses TRBV10-3 and TRBJ2-7, with TRBD1 identical over 11 bases. CDR3 length equals 14 residues. Trimming took 8 bases from V and 3 from J; bases not matched to a gene: 6. Germline V gene data show CDR1 as ENHRY and CDR2 as SYGVKD. Here the CDR3 reads CAIQSGQGDYEQYV. CDR3 coding DNA: TGTGCCATCCAATCGGGACAGGGGGACTACGAGCAGTACGTC.

V and J are TRBV11-3 and TRBJ2-7; weak D call: TRBD2 (6 bases). Germline CDR1 is SGHNT and CDR2 is YENEEA. This CDR3 spans 15 amino acids. The germline V and J ends were trimmed by 5 bases and 6 bases, with 20 bases remaining between them. The DNA of the CDR3 is TGTGCCAGCAGCCCCCGTGTAGCAATGGGACTCGAGCAGTACTTC. Its protein is CASSPRVAMGLEQYF.

The chain links TRBV19 to TRBJ1-4, with unresolved D. CDR1 and CDR2 (germline): LNHDA, SQIVND (reference sequence). This CDR3 is built from 14 residues. V was clipped by 5 bases and J by 2 bases, with 9 bases between them. The CDR3 nucleotides read TGTGCCAGTAGTCGGCAGGCTACTAATGAAAAACTGTTTTTT. Encoded protein: CASSRQATNEKLFF.

The J gene is TRBJ2-7, the V gene TRBV4-3; a possible D gene is TRBD1 (6 bases). Germline lookup yields CDR1 LGHNA and CDR2 YSLEER. This CDR3 comprises 13 residues. The V and J ends lost 4 bases and 4 bases respectively, with 11 bases between them. The CDR3 spells CASSLDTGYEQYV. The CDR3 DNA reads TGCGCCAGCAGCCTAGACACAGGGTACGAGCAGTACGTC.

This sequence joins TRBV4-2 and TRBJ1-2, with D perhaps matching TRBD1 (5 bases). V lost 1 base and J 5 bases, leaving 14 bases between the germline ends. The CDR3 spans 15 residues. Germline V gives CDR1 LGHNA, CDR2 YNFKEQ. In DNA, the CDR3 is TGTGCCAGCAGCCAAGTGGAAGTGGACACTTATGGCTACACCTTC. Its protein is CASSQVEVDTYGYTF.

The V and J genes are TRBV7-3 and TRBJ1-1, with 7 positions matching TRBD1. This CDR3 is built from 13 residues. CDR1 and CDR2 (germline): SGHTA, FQGTGA. V shed 9 bases and J 0 bases; nucleotides not matched to a gene: 4. CDR3 amino acids: CASQGQMNTEAFF. The DNA for the CDR3 is TGTGCCAGTCAGGGACAGATGAACACTGAAGCTTTCTTT.

The V and J genes are TRBV13 and TRBJ2-7; perhaps TRBD2 as D (5 bases). This CDR3 has 14 residues. The V gene's germline CDR1 is PRHDT and CDR2 FYEKMQ (reference sequence). V dropped 6 bases and J dropped 1 base, with 13 bases sitting between them. DNA of the CDR3: TGTGCCAGCAGTCAAAGGACTGTTTCCTACGAGCAGTACGTC. Protein product: CASSQRTVSYEQYV.

This chain uses TRBV7-2 with TRBJ2-2; unclear D gene. The length of the CDR3 is 12 residues. V was shortened by 2 bases and J by 9 bases, with 7 bases between the two germline ends. Germline CDR1 and CDR2: SGHTA and FQGNSA. As DNA, the CDR3 is TGTGCCAGCAGCTTACTTTTCCGGGAGCTGTTTTTT. It codes for CASSLLFRELFF.

This chain uses TRBV30 with TRBJ1-5, with 9 bases aligning to TRBD1. Trimming removed 1 base from V and 1 base from J; junction bases left unmatched: 5. The CDR3 has 16 amino acids. Germline values: CDR1 GTSNPN, CDR2 SVGIG (reference sequence). CDR3 region: CAWSGGQGISNQPQHF. CDR3 coding DNA: TGTGCCTGGAGTGGCGGACAGGGGATAAGCAATCAGCCCCAGCATTTT.

The rearrangement uses TRBV27 and TRBJ1-2; 8 bases are shared with TRBD1. Unmatched junction bases numbered 2, after V lost 6 bases and J lost 2 bases. There are 13 residues in the CDR3. CDR1 is MNHEY and CDR2 is SMNVEV in the germline V gene (reference sequence). The CDR3 DNA is TGTGCCAGCAGAGACAGGGGCAACTATGGCTACACCTTC. Protein product: CASRDRGNYGYTF.